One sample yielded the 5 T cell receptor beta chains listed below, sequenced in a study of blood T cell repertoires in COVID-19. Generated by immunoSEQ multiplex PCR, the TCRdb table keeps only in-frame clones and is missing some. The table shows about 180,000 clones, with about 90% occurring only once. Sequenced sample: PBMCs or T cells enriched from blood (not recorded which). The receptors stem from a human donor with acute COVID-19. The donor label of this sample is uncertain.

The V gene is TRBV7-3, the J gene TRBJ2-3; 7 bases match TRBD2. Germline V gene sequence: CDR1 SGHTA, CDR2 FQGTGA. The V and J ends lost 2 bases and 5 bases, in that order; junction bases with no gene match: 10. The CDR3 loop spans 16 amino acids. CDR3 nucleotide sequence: TGTGCCAGCAGCTTAGGGCCATCCCAGCGGGGAGATACGCAGTATTTT. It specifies CASSLGPSQRGDTQYF. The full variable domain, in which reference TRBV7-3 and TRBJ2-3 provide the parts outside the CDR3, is GAGVSQTPSNKVTEKGKYVELRCDPISGHTALYWYRQSLGQGPEFLIYFQGTGAADDSGLPNDRFFAVRPEGSVSTLKIQRTERGDSAVYLCASSLGPSQRGDTQYFGPGTRLTVL.

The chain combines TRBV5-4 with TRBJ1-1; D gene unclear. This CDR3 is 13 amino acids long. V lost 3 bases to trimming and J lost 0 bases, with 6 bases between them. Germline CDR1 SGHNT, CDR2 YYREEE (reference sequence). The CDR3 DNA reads TGTGCCAGCAGCTCCCCGGTGAACACTGAAGCTTTCTTT. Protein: CASSSPVNTEAFF.

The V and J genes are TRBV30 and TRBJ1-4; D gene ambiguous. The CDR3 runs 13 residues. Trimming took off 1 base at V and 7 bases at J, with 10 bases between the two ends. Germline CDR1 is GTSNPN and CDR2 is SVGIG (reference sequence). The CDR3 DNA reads TGTGCCTGGAGTGGGGCAGTCTCTGAAAAACTGTTTTTT. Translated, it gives CAWSGAVSEKLFF.

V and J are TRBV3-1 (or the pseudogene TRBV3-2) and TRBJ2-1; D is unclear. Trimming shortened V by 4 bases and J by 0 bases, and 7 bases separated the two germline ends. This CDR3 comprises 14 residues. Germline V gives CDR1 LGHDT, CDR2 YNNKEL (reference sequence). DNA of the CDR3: TGTGCCAGCAGCCCCGTCAGCTCCTACAATGAGCAGTTCTTC. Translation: CASSPVSSYNEQFF.

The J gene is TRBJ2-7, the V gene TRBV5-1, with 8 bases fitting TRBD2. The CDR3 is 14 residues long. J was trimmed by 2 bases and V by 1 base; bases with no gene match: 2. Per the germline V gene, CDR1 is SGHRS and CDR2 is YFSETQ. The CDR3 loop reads CASSLISGTYEQYF. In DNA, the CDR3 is TGCGCCAGCAGCTTGATTAGCGGGACCTACGAGCAGTACTTC. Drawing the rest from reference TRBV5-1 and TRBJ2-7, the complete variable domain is KAGVTQTPRYLIKTRGQQVTLSCSPISGHRSVSWYQQTPGQGLQFLFEYFSETQRNKGNFPGRFSGRQFSNSRSEMNVSTLELGDSALYLCASSLISGTYEQYFGPGTRLTVT.